A single TCR beta chain is shown here with its context. This CDR3 has 14 amino acids. The germline V gene has CDR1 SGHVS and CDR2 FQNEAQ. The V end lost 4 bases, the J end lost 3 bases, and 12 bases lay between the germline ends. PCR employed 60 Vbeta and 13 Jbeta primers. Using immunoSEQ multiplex PCR, the repertoire was profiled, and TCRdb retains in-frame clones only, with some absent. Here the sample spans approximately 170,000 clones, approximately 78% being singletons. This entry belongs to a study of cytomegalovirus exposure and HLA in healthy donors. The V and J genes are TRBV7-8 and TRBJ1-1, with a weak D call TRBD1 (5 bases). Sequenced: PBMCs. The source of this sequence is a male donor in good health and CMV-seronegative. The CDR3 region is CASSSPPRDTEAFF. The CDR3 DNA follows: TGTGCCAGCAGCTCCCCACCCAGGGACACTGAAGCTTTCTTT.